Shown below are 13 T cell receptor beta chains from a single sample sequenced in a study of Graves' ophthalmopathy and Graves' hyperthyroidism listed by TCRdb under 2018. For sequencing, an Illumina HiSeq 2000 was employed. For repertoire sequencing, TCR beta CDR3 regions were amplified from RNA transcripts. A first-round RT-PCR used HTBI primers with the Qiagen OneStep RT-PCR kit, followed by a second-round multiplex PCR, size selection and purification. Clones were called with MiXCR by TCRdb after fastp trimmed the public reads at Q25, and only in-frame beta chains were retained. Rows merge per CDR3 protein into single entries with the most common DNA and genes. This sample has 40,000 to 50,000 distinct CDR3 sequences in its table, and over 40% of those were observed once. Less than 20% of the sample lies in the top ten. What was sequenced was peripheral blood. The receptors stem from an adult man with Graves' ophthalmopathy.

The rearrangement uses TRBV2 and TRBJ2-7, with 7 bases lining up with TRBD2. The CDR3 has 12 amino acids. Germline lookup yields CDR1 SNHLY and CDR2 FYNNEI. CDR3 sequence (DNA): TGTGCCAGCACTCATCGGGCGGGGGAGCTGTACGTC. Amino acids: CASTHRAGELYV.

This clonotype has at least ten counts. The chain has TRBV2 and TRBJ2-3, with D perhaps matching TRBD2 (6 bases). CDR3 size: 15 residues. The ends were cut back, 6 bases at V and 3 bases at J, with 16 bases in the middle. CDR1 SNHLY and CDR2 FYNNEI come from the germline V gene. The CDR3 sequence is CASSPQVGGTDTQYF. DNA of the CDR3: TGTGCCAGCAGCCCGCAGGTTGGGGGGACAGATACGCAGTATTTT.

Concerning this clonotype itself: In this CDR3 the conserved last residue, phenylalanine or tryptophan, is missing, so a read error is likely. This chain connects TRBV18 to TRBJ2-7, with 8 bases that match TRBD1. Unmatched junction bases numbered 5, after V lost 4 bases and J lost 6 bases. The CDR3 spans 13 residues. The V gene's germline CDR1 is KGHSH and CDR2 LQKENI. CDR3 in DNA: TGTGCCAGCTCACTCGGACAGGGTATCGAGCAGTACGCC. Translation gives CASSLGQGIEQYA.

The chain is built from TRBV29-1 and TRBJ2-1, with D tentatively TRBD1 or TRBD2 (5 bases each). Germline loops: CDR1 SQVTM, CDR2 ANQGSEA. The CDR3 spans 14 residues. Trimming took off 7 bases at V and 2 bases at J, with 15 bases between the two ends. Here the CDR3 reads CSGETGRTYNEQFF. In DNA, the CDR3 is TGCAGCGGAGAAACGGGACGGACCTACAATGAGCAGTTCTTC.

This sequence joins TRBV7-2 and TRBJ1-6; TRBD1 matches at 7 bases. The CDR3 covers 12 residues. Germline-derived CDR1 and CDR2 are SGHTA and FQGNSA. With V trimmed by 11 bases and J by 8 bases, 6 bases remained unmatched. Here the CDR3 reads CAAGGSDSPLHF. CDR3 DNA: TGTGCCGCAGGGGGTTCGGATTCACCCCTCCACTTT.

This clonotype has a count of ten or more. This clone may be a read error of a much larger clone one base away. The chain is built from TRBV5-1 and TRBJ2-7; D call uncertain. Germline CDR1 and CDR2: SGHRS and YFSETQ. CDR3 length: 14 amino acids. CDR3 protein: CAGSLAIETYEQYF. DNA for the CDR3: TGCGCCGGCAGCTTGGCCATAGAAACCTACGAGCAGTACTTC.

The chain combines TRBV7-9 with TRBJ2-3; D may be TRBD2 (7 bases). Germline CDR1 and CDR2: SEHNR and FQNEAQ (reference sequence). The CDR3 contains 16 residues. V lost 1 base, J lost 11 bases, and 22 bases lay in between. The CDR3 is CASSLVGGGWGIEQYF. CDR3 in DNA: TGTGCCAGCAGCTTAGTTGGGGGGGGCTGGGGGATTGAGCAGTATTTT.

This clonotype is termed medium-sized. The CDR3, as DNA: TGCGCCAGCAGTGAGGACAGGGGCCCCAATGGCTACACCTTC. This codes for CASSEDRGPNGYTF. The chain links TRBV10-2 to TRBJ1-2; the match to TRBD1 covers 8 bases. The CDR3 runs to 14 residues. The V and J ends lost 2 bases and 6 bases, in that order; junction bases with no gene match: 5. Germline CDR1 is WSHSY and CDR2 is SAAADI.

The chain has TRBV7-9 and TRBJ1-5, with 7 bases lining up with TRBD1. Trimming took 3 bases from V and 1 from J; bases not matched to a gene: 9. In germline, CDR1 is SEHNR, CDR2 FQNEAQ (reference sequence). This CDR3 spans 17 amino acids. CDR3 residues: CASSFGGGVGSNQPQHF. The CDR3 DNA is TGTGCCAGCAGCTTTGGAGGGGGCGTGGGGAGCAATCAGCCCCAGCATTTT.

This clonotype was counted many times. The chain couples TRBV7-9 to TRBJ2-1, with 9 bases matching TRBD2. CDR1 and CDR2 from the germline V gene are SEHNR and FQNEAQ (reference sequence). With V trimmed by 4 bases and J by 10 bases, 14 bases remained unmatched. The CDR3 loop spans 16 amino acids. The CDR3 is CASSSGLAELLGEQFF. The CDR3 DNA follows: TGTGCCAGCAGCTCGGGACTAGCAGAGCTCCTGGGAGAGCAGTTCTTC.

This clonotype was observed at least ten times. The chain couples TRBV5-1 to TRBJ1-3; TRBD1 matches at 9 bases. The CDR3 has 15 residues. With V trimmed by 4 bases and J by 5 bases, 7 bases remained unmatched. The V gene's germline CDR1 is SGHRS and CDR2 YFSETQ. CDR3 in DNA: TGCGCCAGCAGCCGGGAGACAGGGGGTAGAAACACCATATATTTT. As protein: CASSRETGGRNTIYF.

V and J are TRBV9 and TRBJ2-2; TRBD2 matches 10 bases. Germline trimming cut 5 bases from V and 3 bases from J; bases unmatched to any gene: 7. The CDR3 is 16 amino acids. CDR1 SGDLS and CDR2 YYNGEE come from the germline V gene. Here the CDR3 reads CASSRSGRVDTGELFF. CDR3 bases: TGTGCCAGCAGTAGGAGCGGGAGGGTCGACACCGGGGAGCTGTTTTTT.

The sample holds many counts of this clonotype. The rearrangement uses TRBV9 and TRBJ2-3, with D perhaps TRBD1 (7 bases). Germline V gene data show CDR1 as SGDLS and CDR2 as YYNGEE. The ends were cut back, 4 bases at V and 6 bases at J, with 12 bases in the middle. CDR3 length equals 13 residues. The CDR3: CASSPGGWDTQYF. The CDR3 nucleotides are TGTGCCAGCAGCCCAGGGGGGTGGGATACGCAGTATTTT.